This T cell receptor beta chain was identified during a study of cytomegalovirus exposure and HLA in healthy donors. Study background: An earlier analysis found roughly 100 million unique TCR beta sequences from 200 million or so T cells.

The length of the CDR3 is 19 residues. Germline lookup yields CDR1 MDHEN and CDR2 SYDVKM. Trimming removed 6 bases from V and 0 bases from J, with 24 bases in between. The PCR employed 60 Vbeta primers together with 13 Jbeta primers. Measured with immunoSEQ multiplex PCR; TCRdb has only the in-frame clones, and not every one. The repertoire includes some 170,000 clones, about four fifths of them detected once, and about 2.9% sits in the top ten. As to this clone: Its antigen is as yet unknown.

Points from the study as a whole: Later genetic work tied a missense DCLRE1C variant to beta-chain V and J trimming.

This receptor was taken from a male donor in good health and CMV-seronegative. The sample comprised PBMCs. The chain is built from TRBV28 and TRBJ1-5; tentative D call: TRBD1 (6 bases). The chain's CDR3 is CASSSGVGTLTYSNQPQHF. CDR3 coding DNA: TGTGCCAGCAGCTCCGGAGTGGGGACACTAACTTATAGCAATCAGCCCCAGCATTTT.